One sample yielded the 12 T cell receptor beta chains listed below, sequenced in a study of blood T cell repertoires in COVID-19. Method: immunoSEQ multiplex PCR; TCRdb's copy keeps in-frame clones and lacks some. The sample includes 350,000 to 400,000 clones, about nine tenths of them seen just once. The sequenced sample consisted of PBMCs or T cells enriched from blood (not recorded which). The receptors here all came from a woman younger than 45 who had recovered from COVID-19.

The rearrangement links TRBV12-2 to TRBJ2-7; TRBD1, the table's D call, was not compared with the DNA. TRBV12-2 is deemed a pseudogene. The CDR3 has 17 residues. CDR3 sequence reads: CASRLAAGPENVNEQYF. The CDR3 DNA follows: TGTGCAAGTCGCTTAGCGGCAGGCCCCGAGAACGTCAACGAGCAGTACTTC.

This clone was seen once. The chain carries TRBV30 and TRBJ1-2; no clear D gene. The V end lost 7 bases, the J end lost 7 bases, and 10 bases lay between the germline ends. The CDR3 loop spans 10 amino acids. In germline, CDR1 is GTSNPN, CDR2 SVGIG (reference sequence). The CDR3 DNA follows: TGTGCCTCCCAGATCCGTGGCTACACCTTC. As protein: CASQIRGYTF.

The chain links TRBV10-3 to TRBJ2-5; tentatively, D is TRBD1 (6 bases). Germline-derived CDR1 and CDR2 are ENHRY and SYGVKD. This CDR3 contains 13 residues. The ends were cut back, 8 bases at V and 1 base at J, with 11 bases in the middle. CDR3 sequence (DNA): TGTGCCATCCAGAACAGGGCCCAAGAGACCCAGTACTTC. Its translation is CAIQNRAQETQYF.

This chain uses TRBV5-5 with TRBJ1-2, with a weak D call TRBD1 (5 bases). The V end was cut by 2 bases, the J end by 7 bases, with 15 bases between. The CDR3 is made up of 14 amino acids. The germline gives CDR1 SGHKS, CDR2 YYEKEE (reference sequence). CDR3 residues: CASSLLRDPSGYTF. The CDR3 nucleotides read TGTGCCAGCAGCTTATTGCGGGACCCTAGTGGCTACACCTTC.

This clone was picked up a small number of times. The chain recombines TRBV7-9 with TRBJ1-1, with a possible D match to TRBD1 (6 bases). Per the germline V gene, CDR1 is SEHNR and CDR2 is FQNEAQ (reference sequence). This CDR3 is built from 14 residues. Between the trimmed V and J ends, which lost 5 bases and 1 base, there was a span of 11 bases. For the CDR3, the DNA is TGTGCCAGCAGCGCCCTAGGGGGGAACACTGAAGCTTTCTTT. As protein: CASSALGGNTEAFF.

This chain joins TRBV4-3 and TRBJ1-2, with TRBD1 identical over 11 bases. V dropped 4 bases and J dropped 5; count of bases not matched to a gene: 9. This CDR3 contains 16 residues. Looked up from germline, CDR1 is LGHNA and CDR2 is YSLEER. CDR3 DNA: TGCGCCAGCAGCCCGGGACAGGGGGTCCTCTCTTATGGCTACACCTTC. Residues: CASSPGQGVLSYGYTF.

The chain uses TRBV29-1 and TRBJ2-7, with 7 nucleotides matching TRBD2. The CDR3 covers 14 residues. Germline-derived CDR1 and CDR2 are SQVTM and ANQGSEA. The trim removed 1 base at V and 2 bases at J, leaving 5 bases unmatched. The DNA for the CDR3 is TGCAGCGTTGAAGTAGGGACTACAACCTACGAGCAGTACTTC. This codes for CSVEVGTTTYEQYF.

The genes are TRBV6-5 and TRBJ2-7; weak D call: TRBD1 (6 bases). Germline values: CDR1 MNHEY, CDR2 SVGAGI. The CDR3 runs 13 residues. V was shortened by 10 bases and J by 1 base, with 14 bases between the two germline ends. CDR3 region: CATRRDRSYEQYF. CDR3 in DNA: TGTGCCACCCGGAGAGACAGGTCCTACGAGCAGTACTTC.

The V and J genes are TRBV28 and TRBJ1-5, with a weak D call TRBD1 (5 bases). The CDR3 length is 15 residues. V lost 3 bases and J lost 5, with 14 bases in between. Germline V CDR1 and CDR2: MDHEN, SYDVKM. The CDR3, as DNA: TGTGCCAGCAGTTTCTCGCAGGGCCTCCATCAGCCCCAGCATTTT. Translation gives CASSFSQGLHQPQHF. The full variable domain, in which reference TRBV28 and TRBJ1-5 provide the parts outside the CDR3, is DVKVTQSSRYLVKRTGEKVFLECVQDMDHENMFWYRQDPGLGLRLIYFSYDVKMKEKGDIPEGYSVSREKKERFSLILESASTNQTSMYLCASSFSQGLHQPQHFGDGTRLSIL.

The chain combines TRBV27 with TRBJ2-7, with D possibly being TRBD1 (6 bases). CDR1 is MNHEY, CDR2 SMNVEV, per germline (reference sequence). The CDR3 consists of 17 residues. The V and J ends lost 4 bases and 4 bases respectively, with 23 bases between them. In nucleotides, the CDR3 is TGTGCCAGCAGTTCTAACAGGGTAGGTCTCCCTGGGTACGAGCAGTACTTC. This gives the protein CASSSNRVGLPGYEQYF.

The chain employs TRBV5-1 and TRBJ2-1; D is possibly TRBD2 (6 bases). The V end was cut by 5 bases, the J end by 6 bases, with 12 bases between. The germline gives CDR1 SGHRS, CDR2 YFSETQ. This CDR3 is 13 amino acids long. This chain's CDR3 is CASSPRSGNEQFF. CDR3 DNA sequence: TGCGCCAGCAGTCCCCGTAGCGGCAATGAGCAGTTCTTC.

The chain links TRBV11-2 to TRBJ2-3; weak D call: TRBD1 (6 bases). The CDR3 loop spans 18 amino acids. Germline-derived CDR1 and CDR2 are SGHAT and FQNNGV. Trimming left V 1 base short and J 2 bases short, with 19 bases between. The CDR3 DNA is TGTGCCAGCAGCTTAGGGACAGCGTTTAGCGTGTACACAGATACGCAGTATTTT. Amino acid sequence: CASSLGTAFSVYTDTQYF.